Shown below are 27 T cell receptor beta chains from a single sample sequenced in a study of Graves' ophthalmopathy and Graves' hyperthyroidism. RNA served as the template for amplifying TCR beta CDR3 regions. The authors performed first-round RT-PCR with HTBI primers and then a second-round multiplex PCR. TCRdb reprocessed the multiplex PCR reads via MiXCR and lists one record per CDR3 protein. The sample shows 600,000 to 950,000 distinct CDR3 sequences, 40% of them seen only once. The sequenced sample consisted of peripheral blood. These receptors came from an adult man with Graves' ophthalmopathy.

This clonotype was found a few times. This sequence joins TRBV19 and TRBJ1-2, with D possibly matching TRBD1 (5 bases). This CDR3 region has 17 residues. The germline gives CDR1 LNHDA, CDR2 SQIVND (reference sequence). Trimming removed 7 bases from V and 4 bases from J, with 25 bases in between. The CDR3 bases are TGTGCCAGTACCTCCCCGGAGGCAGGGCAGGTATTCTATGGCTACACCTTC. Translation: CASTSPEAGQVFYGYTF.

Comment on this clonotype: One junction end does not reproduce the germline sequence, and a read error may be involved. The gene calls are TRBV9 and TRBJ2-5, with 10 positions matching TRBD2. Germline CDR1 reads SGDLS; CDR2 reads YYNGEE. This CDR3 has 15 residues. The CDR3 spells CASSAGLAARETQCF. Here the CDR3 DNA reads TGTGCCAGCAGCGCCGGACTAGCGGCCCGAGAGACCCAGTGCTTC.

This clonotype was counted a few times. One junction end does not reproduce the germline sequence, and a read error may be involved. The V gene is TRBV24-1, the J gene TRBJ1-5; perhaps TRBD1 as D (5 bases). This CDR3 is 15 amino acids long. Germline V gene lookup returns CDR1 KGHDR and CDR2 SFDVKD. The chain's CDR3 is CASSTPGRVNQPQHF. Here the CDR3 DNA reads TGTGCCAGCAGTACTCCGGGACGGGTGAATCAGCCCCAGCATTTT.

The chain recombines TRBV9 with TRBJ1-1, with TRBD1 matching over 7 bases. CDR3 size: 12 residues. Germline CDR1 is SGDLS and CDR2 is YYNGEE. V lost 4 bases, J lost 8 bases, and 5 bases stayed unmatched. CDR3 protein: CASSPTGFEAFF. The CDR3 DNA reads as TGTGCCAGCAGCCCGACAGGGTTCGAAGCTTTCTTT.

This clonotype was detected ten times or more. This sequence joins TRBV2 and TRBJ2-5; D ambiguous. The ends were cut back, 3 bases at V and 3 bases at J, with 11 bases in the middle. This CDR3 is built from 14 residues. Germline CDR1 reads SNHLY; CDR2 reads FYNNEI. DNA of the CDR3: TGTGCCAGCAGTGAGGTTTTAAGGGAAGAGACCCAGTACTTC. This gives the protein CASSEVLREETQYF.

This clonotype has at least ten counts. The chain couples TRBV6-6 to TRBJ1-6, with D possibly being TRBD1 (5 bases). The CDR3 has 14 residues. V gave up 2 bases and J gave up 7 bases, with 9 bases separating them. The germline CDR1 and CDR2 sequences are MNHNY and SVGAGI (reference sequence). The CDR3 spells CASSYDSLNSPLHF. CDR3 DNA sequence: TGTGCCAGCAGTTACGACAGTCTGAATTCACCCCTCCACTTT.

To note about this clonotype: A much bigger clone sits one base away, suggesting this may be a read error. The V gene is TRBV19, the J gene TRBJ1-1; D not certain. Per the germline V gene, CDR1 is LNHDA and CDR2 is SQIVND (reference sequence). CDR3 length: 13 amino acids. Trimming removed 1 base from V and 4 bases from J, with 7 bases in between. CDR3: CASSIAESTEAFF. CDR3 DNA: TGTGCCAGTAGTATAGCTGAGAGCACTGAAGCTTTCTTT.

The chain employs TRBV29-1 and TRBJ2-5; 8 bases line up with TRBD1. Trimming at V came to 5 bases and at J to 5 bases, leaving 13 bases not matched to a gene. The length of the CDR3 is 15 residues. Germline loops: CDR1 SQVTM, CDR2 ANQGSEA. CDR3 residues: CSVSETGVVTETQYF. Written as DNA, the CDR3 is TGCAGCGTTTCCGAGACAGGGGTGGTTACGGAGACCCAGTACTTC.

CDR3 DNA: TGTGCCATCAGTGCTCTCGCTTACGAGACCCAGTACTTC. Translating gives CAISALAYETQYF. The J gene is TRBJ2-5, the V gene TRBV10-3, with D uncertain. V lost 4 bases, J lost 5 bases, and 11 bases lay in between. In germline, CDR1 is ENHRY, CDR2 SYGVKD. The CDR3 loop spans 13 amino acids.

This clonotype was detected many times. The chain has TRBV6-6 and TRBJ1-2; unclear D gene. The ends were cut back, 2 bases at V and 4 bases at J, with 8 bases in the middle. The CDR3 length is 13 residues. Germline CDR1 MNHNY, CDR2 SVGAGI (reference sequence). CDR3 in amino acids: CASSYDFSYGYTF. CDR3 in DNA: TGTGCCAGCAGTTACGACTTCAGCTATGGCTACACCTTC.

In the case of this clonotype: A much more abundant neighbour one base away suggests this may be a read error. This CDR3 is missing its conserved last phenylalanine or tryptophan, likely due to a read error. This sequence joins TRBV7-9 and TRBJ1-2; the match to TRBD1 covers 10 bases. The CDR3 totals 15 residues. Germline-derived CDR1 and CDR2 are SEHNR and FQNEAQ (reference sequence). The trim removed 6 bases at V and 5 bases at J, leaving 9 bases unmatched. CDR3 sequence: CASSDMTGGRYGYTS. CDR3 nucleotide sequence: TGTGCCAGCAGTGACATGACAGGGGGCAGGTATGGCTACACCTCC.

This clonotype has a count of ten or more. V gene TRBV25-1 combines with J gene TRBJ2-7; 7 bases align to TRBD1. CDR1 is MGHDK, CDR2 SYGVNS, per germline. There are 14 residues in the CDR3. V lost 4 bases to trimming and J lost 5 bases; unmatched junction nucleotides: 8. CDR3 DNA sequence: TGTGCCAGCAGTGGACATAACAGGGGCCACGAGCAGTACTTC. It encodes CASSGHNRGHEQYF.

In DNA form, the CDR3 reads TGTGCCAGTAAAACAGGGAATTCCCCTGAAGCTTTCTTT. Protein sequence: CASKTGNSPEAFF. The chain couples TRBV25-1 to TRBJ1-1, with a possible D match to TRBD1 (6 bases). The CDR3 has 13 residues. The ends were cut back, 9 bases at V and 6 bases at J, with 17 bases in the middle. In germline, CDR1 is MGHDK, CDR2 SYGVNS.

The gene calls are TRBV25-1 and TRBJ1-5; D ambiguous. The CDR3 extends over 13 amino acids. V gave up 10 bases and J gave up 0 bases, with 10 bases separating them. Germline V gene lookup returns CDR1 MGHDK and CDR2 SYGVNS. The CDR3 loop is CAMALCSNQPQHF. The CDR3 DNA sequence: TGTGCCATGGCACTGTGTAGCAATCAGCCCCAGCATTTT. The complete variable domain, with remaining parts taken from reference TRBV25-1 and TRBJ1-5, reads EADIYQTPRYLVIGTGKKITLECSQTMGHDKMYWYQQDPGMELHLIHYSYGVNSTEKGDLSSESTVSRIRTEHFPLTLESARPSHTSQYLCAMALCSNQPQHFGDGTRLSIL.

Ten or more counts support this clonotype. The chain links TRBV5-1 to TRBJ2-7; 8 positions match TRBD2. Germline V gene sequence: CDR1 SGHRS, CDR2 YFSETQ. The CDR3 is 15 amino acids. V lost 3 bases, J lost 6 bases, and 11 bases stayed unmatched. CDR3 protein: CASSSEPGLVSEQYF. The CDR3 nucleotides are TGCGCCAGCAGCTCTGAACCGGGACTAGTATCCGAGCAGTACTTC.

The chain joins TRBV2 to TRBJ2-3; D might be TRBD1 (6 bases). This CDR3 has 15 amino acids. Germline lookup yields CDR1 SNHLY and CDR2 FYNNEI. Trimming took 3 bases from V and 6 from J, leaving 16 bases between them. CDR3 sequence: CASSDRDMAQDTQYF. CDR3 DNA sequence: TGTGCCAGCAGTGACCGGGACATGGCACAGGATACGCAGTATTTT.

This clonotype was counted ten times or more. No DNA is shown, since the ends of the CDR3 on it are uncertain; the CDR3 is the one TCRdb lists. The chain joins TRBV10-3 to TRBJ1-2; the table names TRBD1, a call not compared with the DNA. CDR1 and CDR2 from the germline V gene are ENHRY and SYGVKD. Both ends counted, the CDR3 spans 14 residues. CDR3 protein: CASSYFGAGYGYTF.

Regarding this clonotype: This CDR3 fails to terminate in the conserved phenylalanine or tryptophan, so it likely reflects a read error. No DNA is shown, since the ends of the CDR3 on it are uncertain; the CDR3 is the one TCRdb lists. The CDR3 here is CATSRGVT. V and J are TRBV15 and TRBJ2-7. With termini counted, the CDR3 has 8 amino acids. Germline CDR1 LNHNV, CDR2 YYDKDF (reference sequence).

This clonotype was observed a handful of times. This chain joins TRBV5-6 and TRBJ2-7; D remains ambiguous. CDR3 length equals 20 residues. The V gene's germline CDR1 is SGHDT and CDR2 YYEEEE. The V end lost 0 bases, the J end lost 2 bases, and 27 bases lay between the germline ends. CDR3 in amino acids: CASSLASHRQGHYVTYEQYF. As DNA, the CDR3 is TGTGCCAGCAGCTTGGCAAGTCATCGACAAGGCCATTATGTAACCTACGAGCAGTACTTC.

This clonotype showed up just a few times. V is TRBV19 and J is TRBJ1-2; D not resolved. CDR1 and CDR2 (germline): LNHDA, SQIVND (reference sequence). Trimming cost V 1 base and J 4 bases, with 13 bases left between them. This CDR3 region has 15 residues. CDR3 nucleotide sequence: TGTGCCAGTAGTATAGCTACGGGCTACGGCTATGGCTACACCTTC. This sequence encodes CASSIATGYGYGYTF.

This sequence joins TRBV19 and TRBJ2-7, with D maybe TRBD1 (6 bases). Germline V gene data show CDR1 as LNHDA and CDR2 as SQIVND (reference sequence). The CDR3 length is 13 residues. V was trimmed by 9 bases and J by 2 bases, leaving 14 bases between them. The CDR3 sequence: CASSGQIPYEQYF. CDR3 coding DNA: TGTGCCAGCTCCGGACAGATCCCCTACGAGCAGTACTTC.

In this sample, this clonotype turned up a few times. The rearrangement uses TRBV28 and TRBJ2-7, with a weak D call TRBD1 (5 bases). V was cut by 3 bases and J by 2 bases, with 11 bases left in between. Germline lookup yields CDR1 MDHEN and CDR2 SYDVKM. This CDR3 has 14 amino acids. The CDR3 bases are TGTGCCAGCAGTTTCGCAGGGCCTACCTACGAGCAGTACTTC. It codes for CASSFAGPTYEQYF. The full variable domain, in which reference TRBV28 and TRBJ2-7 provide the parts outside the CDR3, is DVKVTQSSRYLVKRTGEKVFLECVQDMDHENMFWYRQDPGLGLRLIYFSYDVKMKEKGDIPEGYSVSREKKERFSLILESASTNQTSMYLCASSFAGPTYEQYFGPGTRLTVT.

This clonotype was counted at least ten times. This rearrangement joins TRBV7-9 to TRBJ2-5, with TRBD2 matching over 8 bases. V was clipped by 4 bases and J by 5 bases; unmatched bases: 3. Germline lookup yields CDR1 SEHNR and CDR2 FQNEAQ (reference sequence). This CDR3 is built from 13 residues. CDR3 loop: CASSSRLAETQYF. The DNA of the CDR3 is TGTGCCAGCAGCTCAAGACTAGCGGAGACCCAGTACTTC. The entire variable domain, with the rest obtained from reference TRBV7-9 and TRBJ2-5, is as follows: DTGVSQNPRHKITKRGQNVTFRCDPISEHNRLYWYRQTLGQGPEFLTYFQNEAQLEKSRLLSDRFSAERPKGSFSTLEIQRTEQGDSAMYLCASSSRLAETQYFGPGTRLLVL.

This chain connects TRBV7-6 to TRBJ2-7; the D gene is possibly TRBD1 (6 bases). Deletions cut 5 bases from V and 3 bases from J, with 17 bases between. CDR1 and CDR2 (germline): SGHVS, FNYEAQ. The CDR3 is 15 residues long. In DNA form, the CDR3 reads TGTGCCAGCAGCCTGACACAGGGTCCCTTCTACGAGCAGTACTTC. Translated, it gives CASSLTQGPFYEQYF.

This chain joins TRBV10-3 and TRBJ2-6, with D maybe TRBD1 (6 bases). The V gene lost 6 bases and the J gene lost 1 base, with 16 bases spanning the gap. Looked up from germline, CDR1 is ENHRY and CDR2 is SYGVKD. There are 17 residues in the CDR3. The CDR3 loop reads CAIRTGRRNSGANVLTF. In nucleotides, the CDR3 is TGTGCCATCAGGACAGGACGTAGAAATTCTGGGGCCAACGTCCTGACTTTC.

The chain joins TRBV10-3 to TRBJ2-6; D could derive from TRBD1 or TRBD2 (5 bases each). V lost 0 bases and J lost 2, with 8 bases in between. This CDR3 has 16 residues. Germline V gene sequence: CDR1 ENHRY, CDR2 SYGVKD. The CDR3 bases are TGTGCCATCAGTGAGTCGGTGGGGGCTGGGGCCAACGTCCTGACTTTC. Protein sequence: CAISESVGAGANVLTF.

The chain carries TRBV7-2 and TRBJ1-5; TRBD1 aligns across 8 bases. Germline loops: CDR1 SGHTA, CDR2 FQGNSA. CDR3 length: 15 residues. Losses at the gene ends were 1 base for V and 7 bases for J; bases not matched to a gene: 6. CDR3 region: CASSLDTGGMQPQHF. DNA of the CDR3: TGTGCCAGCAGCTTAGATACAGGGGGGATGCAGCCCCAGCATTTT.